Listed here is a single TCR beta chain. V dropped 1 base and J dropped 0; count of bases not matched to a gene: 10. CDR1 and CDR2 (germline): LGHNA, YSLEER. CDR3 size: 19 residues. Clones were read by immunoSEQ multiplex PCR, and TCRdb kept only the in-frame ones, dropping some. The sample shows some 700,000 clones, roughly 88% of them seen only once. This sample is drawn from a study of shared T cell receptors in the human thymus. In addition, the sample was reused for a study of human thymus T cells. That report notes: Thymus specimens were resections from corrective heart surgery.

The receptor's source is a boy less than two years old with a congenital heart defect. Material for sequencing was thymocytes. V usage is TRBV4-3 and J usage is TRBJ2-1; 9 nucleotides match TRBD2. CDR3 nucleotides: TGCGCCAGCAGCCAAGGGAATCAGCGGGAGGAGAGCTCCTACAATGAGCAGTTCTTC. Protein product: CASSQGNQREESSYNEQFF.